This TCR beta chain comes out of a study of cytomegalovirus exposure and HLA in healthy donors. Clones were read by immunoSEQ multiplex PCR, and TCRdb kept only the in-frame ones, dropping some. In the table there are 300,000 to 400,000 clones, roughly 85% of which are singletons. CDR1 and CDR2 from the germline V gene are LGHNA and YNFKEQ. The CDR3 totals 14 residues. Trimming took 2 bases from V and 5 from J, leaving 12 bases between them. The TCR sequence derives from a woman between 18 and 29 years old in good health and CMV-seronegative. V and J are TRBV4-2 and TRBJ1-1, with D possibly TRBD1 on 6 matching bases. The sequencing input was PBMCs. CDR3 loop: CASSQRKGGTEAFF. CDR3 nucleotide sequence: TGTGCCAGCAGCCAACGAAAAGGGGGAACTGAAGCTTTCTTT.